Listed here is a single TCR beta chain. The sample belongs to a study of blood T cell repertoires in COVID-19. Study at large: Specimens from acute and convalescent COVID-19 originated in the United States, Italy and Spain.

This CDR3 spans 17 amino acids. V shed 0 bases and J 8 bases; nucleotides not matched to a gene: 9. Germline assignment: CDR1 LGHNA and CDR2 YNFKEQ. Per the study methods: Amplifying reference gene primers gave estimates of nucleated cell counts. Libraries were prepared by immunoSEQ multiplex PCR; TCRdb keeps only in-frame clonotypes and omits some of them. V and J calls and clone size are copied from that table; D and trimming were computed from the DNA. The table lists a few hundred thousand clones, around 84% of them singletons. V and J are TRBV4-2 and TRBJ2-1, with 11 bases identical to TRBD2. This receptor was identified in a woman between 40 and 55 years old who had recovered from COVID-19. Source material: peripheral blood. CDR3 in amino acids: CASSQDVAGGPGDEQFF. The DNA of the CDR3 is TGTGCCAGCAGCCAAGATGTAGCGGGGGGGCCGGGTGATGAGCAGTTCTTC.